These T cell receptor beta chains were read from a single sample in a study of blood T cell repertoires in COVID-19. The repertoire was sequenced with immunoSEQ multiplex PCR; TCRdb's copy has only in-frame clones and lacks some. The top ten clones hold approximately 3.3% of a sample with approximately 100,000 clones, roughly 83% of them seen once. Sequenced material: peripheral blood. These receptors were collected from a woman aged 80 or over with active or convalescent COVID-19. The CDR3 runs from the conserved cysteine through the conserved F or W. The D gene is left open where the match is weak. Not all rows give a size; the values are once, few, many and, for expanded clones, a class.

D gene	clone size	J gene	V gene	CDR3 DNA	CDR3 protein
-	-	TRBJ2-3	TRBV24-1	TGTGCCACCAGTGGGGCGGGGGCAAATGCGGGTACGCAGTATTTT	CATSGAGANAGTQYF
TRBD1	once	TRBJ1-2	TRBV11-1	TGTGCCAGCAGCCCCGACAGGGCCCTAGGCTACACCTTC	CASSPDRALGYTF
TRBD1	-	TRBJ1-2	TRBV7-9	TGTGCCAGCAGCTTACTTGGCAGGGGGAAGGTTATGAATGGCTACACCTTC	CASSLLGRGKVMNGYTF
-	-	TRBJ1-6	TRBV4-3	TGCGCCAGCAGCCAAGATCCCGCGCAGGGATCATCACCCCTCCACTTT	CASSQDPAQGSSPLHF
TRBD1	once	TRBJ2-3	TRBV24-1	TGTGCCACCAGTGACCAGGGACAGGGAATCACAGATACGCAGTATTTT	CATSDQGQGITDTQYF
-	-	TRBJ1-6	TRBV18	TGTGCCAGCTCACCTGGCTCTACAGGGATTGGGTCACCCCTCCACTTT	CASSPGSTGIGSPLHF
TRBD1	once	TRBJ2-7	TRBV27	TGTGCCAGCAGTTCCTACCGGGACAGCTACGAGCAGTACTTC	CASSSYRDSYEQYF
-	-	TRBJ1-2	TRBV3-1/TRBV3-2	TGTGCCAGCAGCCTCCGTACAGGGATAGGGAACTATGGCTACACCTTC	CASSLRTGIGNYGYTF
-	-	TRBJ1-5	TRBV21-1	TGTGCCAGCAGACAGGGGGCGGTTCAGCCCCAGCATTTT	CASRQGAVQPQHF
-	-	TRBJ1-3	TRBV15	TGTGCCACCAGCAGGGCTCAGGTCGGAAACACCATATATTTT	CATSRAQVGNTIYF
-	-	TRBJ1-6	TRBV15	TGTGCCACGCACAGGACAGCAAATTCACCCCTCCACTTT	CATHRTANSPLHF
TRBD2	-	TRBJ2-5	TRBV28	TGTGCCAGCAAGCGGGAGGAACAAGAGACCCAGTACTTC	CASKREEQETQYF
TRBD1	-	TRBJ1-2	TRBV28	TGTGCCAGCAGTTTAAAAGGGGGCGCTAACTATGGCTACACCTTC	CASSLKGGANYGYTF
TRBD1	-	TRBJ2-7	TRBV15	TGTGCCACCAGCAGTGGACAGGCCGGAGTCTACGAGCAGTACTTC	CATSSGQAGVYEQYF
TRBD2	-	TRBJ2-1	TRBV20-1	TGCAGTGCTAGTCTGGGACTAGCGGGCCCGGGGGAGCAGTTCTTC	CSASLGLAGPGEQFF
-	-	TRBJ1-2	TRBV28	TGTGCCAGCAGGCCCGCGGCGGGCTACACCTTC	CASRPAAGYTF
TRBD1	-	TRBJ1-2	TRBV10-1	TGCGCCAGCGCAGGGGGCAGGGGCGTTTTAATCTATGGCTACACCTTC	CASAGGRGVLIYGYTF
-	-	TRBJ1-6	TRBV28	TGTGCCAGCAGTTTCCTTAAGCCGAATTCACCCCTCCACTTT	CASSFLKPNSPLHF
TRBD2	-	TRBJ2-7	TRBV28	TGTGCCACCCACACCCCGGGACTAGTGAACGAGCAGTACTTC	CATHTPGLVNEQYF
-	-	TRBJ1-1	TRBV29-1	TGCAGCGTTGGCCGGGACATGAACACTGAAGCTTTCTTT	CSVGRDMNTEAFF
TRBD1	-	TRBJ1-2	TRBV7-9	TGTGCCAGCAGCTTGGGACAGCCCTATGGCTACACCTTC	CASSLGQPYGYTF
TRBD2	once	TRBJ2-2	TRBV9	TGTGCCAGCAGCTTCACTAGCGGGGACACCGGGGAGCTGTTTTTT	CASSFTSGDTGELFF
-	-	TRBJ2-7	TRBV7-9	TGTGCCAGCAGCTTACTAGCCGACGGCGAGCAGTACTTC	CASSLLADGEQYF
TRBD1	-	TRBJ1-2	TRBV28	TGTGCCAGCAGTTTAGGACAGGGGTACGGCTACACCTTC	CASSLGQGYGYTF
-	once	TRBJ2-7	TRBV18	TGTGCCAGCTCAATCGGGCAGGGGGGCTACGAGCAGTACTTC	CASSIGQGGYEQYF
-	-	TRBJ2-5	TRBV2	TGTGCCAGCAGTGAGAAAAACAAGGAGGAGACCCAGTACTTC	CASSEKNKEETQYF
TRBD1	-	TRBJ1-6	TRBV5-1	TGCGCCAGCAGCAAACAGCCGACGGGACAGAATAATTCACCCCTCCACTTT	CASSKQPTGQNNSPLHF
TRBD2	-	TRBJ2-1	TRBV11-2	TGTGCCAGCAGCTTAGAGTCGAGCTTTAGCGGGAGTACTTACAATGAGCAGTTCTTC	CASSLESSFSGSTYNEQFF
TRBD1	-	TRBJ1-2	TRBV28	TGTGCCAGCCAATGGGACAGGGGGTATGGCTACACCTTC	CASQWDRGYGYTF
TRBD2	-	TRBJ2-7	TRBV4-2	TGTGCCAGCAGCCAATATGCGGGAGCTTACGAGCAGTACTTC	CASSQYAGAYEQYF
-	-	TRBJ2-7	TRBV4-2	TGTGCCAGCAGCCAAGTCCGGGGTATACACGAGCAGTACTTC	CASSQVRGIHEQYF
-	-	TRBJ2-6	TRBV19	TGTGCCAGTAGTATAGTAGGAGGAACCCAGGCGGTTTATGGGGCCAACGTCCTGACTTTC	CASSIVGGTQAVYGANVLTF
TRBD2	-	TRBJ2-1	TRBV9	TGTGCCAGCAGCGGACAGACTAGCGGGAGGTCTGAGCAGTTCTTC	CASSGQTSGRSEQFF
TRBD2	-	TRBJ2-3	TRBV5-1	TGCGCCAGCAGCACCCAGGGGAGCGGGGGGGGACTGGATACGCAGTATTTT	CASSTQGSGGGLDTQYF
TRBD1	-	TRBJ2-7	TRBV27	TGTGCCAGCTGGGACAGCTACTACGAGCAGTACTTC	CASWDSYYEQYF
-	-	TRBJ2-5	TRBV11-2	TGTGCCAGCAGCACCGGGACACGAGAGACCCAGTACTTC	CASSTGTRETQYF